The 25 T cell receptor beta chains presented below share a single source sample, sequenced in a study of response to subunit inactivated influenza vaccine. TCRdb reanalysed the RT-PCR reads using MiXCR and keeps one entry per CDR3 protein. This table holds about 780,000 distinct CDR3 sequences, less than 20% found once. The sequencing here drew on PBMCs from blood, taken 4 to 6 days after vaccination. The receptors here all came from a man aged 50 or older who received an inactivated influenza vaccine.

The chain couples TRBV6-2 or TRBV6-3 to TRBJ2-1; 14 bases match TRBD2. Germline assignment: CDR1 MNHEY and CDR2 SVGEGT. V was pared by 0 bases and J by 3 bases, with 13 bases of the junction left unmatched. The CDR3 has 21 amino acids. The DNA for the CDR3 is TGTGCCAGCAGTTACTCCAATTGGGGCACGGGACTAGCGGGAGACTACAATGAGCAGTTCTTC. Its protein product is CASSYSNWGTGLAGDYNEQFF.

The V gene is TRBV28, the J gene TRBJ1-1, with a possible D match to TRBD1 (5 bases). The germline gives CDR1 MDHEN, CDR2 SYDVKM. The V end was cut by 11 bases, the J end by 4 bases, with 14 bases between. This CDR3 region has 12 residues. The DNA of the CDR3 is TGTGCCGGGGGATCGTCGGTCACTGAAGCTTTCTTT. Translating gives CAGGSSVTEAFF.

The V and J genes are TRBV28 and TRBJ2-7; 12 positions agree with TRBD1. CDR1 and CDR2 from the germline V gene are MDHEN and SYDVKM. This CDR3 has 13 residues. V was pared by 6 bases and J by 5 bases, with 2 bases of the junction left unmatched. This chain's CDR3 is CASRGQGAHEQYF. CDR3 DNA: TGTGCCAGCAGGGGACAGGGGGCCCACGAGCAGTACTTC.

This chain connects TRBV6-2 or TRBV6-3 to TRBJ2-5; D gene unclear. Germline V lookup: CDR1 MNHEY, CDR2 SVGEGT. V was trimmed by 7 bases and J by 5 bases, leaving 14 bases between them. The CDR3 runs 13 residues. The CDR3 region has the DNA TGTGCCAGCACCCGAGTCCTGAGGGAGACCCAGTACTTC. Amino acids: CASTRVLRETQYF.

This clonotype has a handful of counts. CDR3 protein: CSARDSGLAGYNEQFF. CDR3 DNA: TGCAGTGCTAGAGATTCCGGACTAGCGGGGTACAATGAGCAGTTCTTC. The chain links TRBV20-1 to TRBJ2-1; 12 bases align to TRBD2. Trimming at V came to 0 bases and at J to 4 bases, leaving 4 bases not matched to a gene. Looked up from germline, CDR1 is DFQATT and CDR2 is SNEGSKA (reference sequence). The CDR3 length is 16 residues.

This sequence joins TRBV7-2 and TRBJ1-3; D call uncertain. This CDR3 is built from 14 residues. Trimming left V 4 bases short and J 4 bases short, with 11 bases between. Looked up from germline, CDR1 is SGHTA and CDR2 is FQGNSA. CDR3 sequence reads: CASSWVLSGNTIYF. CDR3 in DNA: TGTGCCAGCAGCTGGGTTCTTTCCGGAAACACCATATATTTT.

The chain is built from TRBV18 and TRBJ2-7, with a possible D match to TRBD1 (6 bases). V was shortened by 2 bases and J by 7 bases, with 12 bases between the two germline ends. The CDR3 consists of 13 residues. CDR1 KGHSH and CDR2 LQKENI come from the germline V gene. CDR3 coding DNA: TGTGCCAGCTCACCAGACCAGGGGTTTGAGCAGTACTTC. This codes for CASSPDQGFEQYF.

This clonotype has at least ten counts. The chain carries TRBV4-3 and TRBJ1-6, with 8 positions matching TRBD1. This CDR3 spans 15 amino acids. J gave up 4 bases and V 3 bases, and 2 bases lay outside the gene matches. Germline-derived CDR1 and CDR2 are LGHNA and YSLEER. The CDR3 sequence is CASSQGTGYNSPLHF. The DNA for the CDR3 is TGCGCCAGCAGCCAGGGGACAGGTTATAATTCACCCCTCCACTTT.

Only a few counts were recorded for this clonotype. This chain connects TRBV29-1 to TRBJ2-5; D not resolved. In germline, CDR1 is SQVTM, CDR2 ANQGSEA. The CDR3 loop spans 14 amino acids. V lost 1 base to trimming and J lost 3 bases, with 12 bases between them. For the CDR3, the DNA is TGCAGCGTTGAAGCTAAGCTTGCGAAAGAGACCCAGTACTTC. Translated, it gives CSVEAKLAKETQYF.

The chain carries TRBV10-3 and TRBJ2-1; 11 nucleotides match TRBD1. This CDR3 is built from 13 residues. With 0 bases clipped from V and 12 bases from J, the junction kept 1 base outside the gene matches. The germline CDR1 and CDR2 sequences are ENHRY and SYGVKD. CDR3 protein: CAISESGTGGQFF. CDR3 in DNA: TGTGCCATCAGTGAGTCCGGGACAGGGGGGCAGTTCTTC.

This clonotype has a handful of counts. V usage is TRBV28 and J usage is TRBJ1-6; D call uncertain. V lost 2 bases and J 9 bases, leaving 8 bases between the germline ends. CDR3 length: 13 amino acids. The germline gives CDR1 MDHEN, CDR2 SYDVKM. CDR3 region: CASSLDPGSPLHF. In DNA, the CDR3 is TGTGCCAGCAGTTTAGATCCAGGTTCACCCCTCCACTTT. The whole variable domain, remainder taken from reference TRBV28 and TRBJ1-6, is DVKVTQSSRYLVKRTGEKVFLECVQDMDHENMFWYRQDPGLGLRLIYFSYDVKMKEKGDIPEGYSVSREKKERFSLILESASTNQTSMYLCASSLDPGSPLHFGNGTRLTVT.

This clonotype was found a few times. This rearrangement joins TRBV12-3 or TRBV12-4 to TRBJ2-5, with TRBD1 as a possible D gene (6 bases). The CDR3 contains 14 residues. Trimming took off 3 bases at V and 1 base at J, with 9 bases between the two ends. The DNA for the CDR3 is TGTGCCAGCAGTTTTGAAGGGGGCCAAGAGACCCAGTACTTC. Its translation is CASSFEGGQETQYF.

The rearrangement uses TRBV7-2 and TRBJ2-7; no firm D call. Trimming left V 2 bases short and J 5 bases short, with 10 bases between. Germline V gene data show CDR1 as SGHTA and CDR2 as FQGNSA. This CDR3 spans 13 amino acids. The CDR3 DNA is TGTGCCAGCAGCTTAAGAGAAAGCGACGAGCAGTACTTC. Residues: CASSLRESDEQYF.

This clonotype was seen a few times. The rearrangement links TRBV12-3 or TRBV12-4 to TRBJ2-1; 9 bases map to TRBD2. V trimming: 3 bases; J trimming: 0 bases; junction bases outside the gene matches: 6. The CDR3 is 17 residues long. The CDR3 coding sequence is TGTGCCAGCAGTTTCAGCGGGGGGTCGTTCTCCTACAATGAGCAGTTCTTC. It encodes CASSFSGGSFSYNEQFF.

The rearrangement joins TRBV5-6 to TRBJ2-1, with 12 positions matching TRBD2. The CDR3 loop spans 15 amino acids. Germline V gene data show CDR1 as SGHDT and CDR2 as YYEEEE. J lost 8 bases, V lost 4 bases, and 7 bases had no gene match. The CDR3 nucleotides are TGTGCCAGCAGCGATCTAGCGGGGGGGCCGTATGAGCAGTTCTTC. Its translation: CASSDLAGGPYEQFF.

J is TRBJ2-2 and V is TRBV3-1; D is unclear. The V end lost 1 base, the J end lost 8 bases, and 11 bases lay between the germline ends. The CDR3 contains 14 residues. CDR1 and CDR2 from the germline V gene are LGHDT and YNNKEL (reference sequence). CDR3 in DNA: TGTGCCAGCAGCCAAGGACTCGTGTTGGGGGAGCTGTTTTTT. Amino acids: CASSQGLVLGELFF.

For the CDR3, the DNA is TGTGCCAGCAGCACCACTTTCGGGACAACCCGACAAGAGACCCAGTACTTC. Its translation: CASSTTFGTTRQETQYF. This chain joins TRBV11-2 and TRBJ2-5; D possibly corresponds to TRBD1 (6 bases). CDR3 length: 17 amino acids. Germline CDR1 and CDR2: SGHAT and FQNNGV. V lost 5 bases and J lost 2, with 21 bases in between.

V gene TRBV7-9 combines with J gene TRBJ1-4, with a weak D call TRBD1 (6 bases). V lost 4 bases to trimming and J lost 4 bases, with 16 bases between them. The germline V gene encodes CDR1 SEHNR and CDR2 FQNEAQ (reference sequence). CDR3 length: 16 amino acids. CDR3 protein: CASSWPVGGRNEKLFF. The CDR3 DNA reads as TGTGCCAGCAGCTGGCCCGTAGGGGGGCGTAATGAAAAACTGTTTTTT.

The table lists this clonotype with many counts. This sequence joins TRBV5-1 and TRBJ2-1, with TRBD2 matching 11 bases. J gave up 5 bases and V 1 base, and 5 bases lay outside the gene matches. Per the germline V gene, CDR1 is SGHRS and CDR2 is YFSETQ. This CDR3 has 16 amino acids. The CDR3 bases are TGCGCCAGCAGCTTGTGGGTAGCGGGAGGGCACAATGAGCAGTTCTTC. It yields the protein CASSLWVAGGHNEQFF.

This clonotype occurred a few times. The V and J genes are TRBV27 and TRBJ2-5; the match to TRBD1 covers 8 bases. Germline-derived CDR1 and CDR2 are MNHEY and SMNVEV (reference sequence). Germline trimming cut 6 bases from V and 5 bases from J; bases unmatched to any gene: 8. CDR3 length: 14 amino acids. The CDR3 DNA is TGTGCCAGCAGCGACACAGGGGGTTTTGAGACCCAGTACTTC. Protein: CASSDTGGFETQYF.

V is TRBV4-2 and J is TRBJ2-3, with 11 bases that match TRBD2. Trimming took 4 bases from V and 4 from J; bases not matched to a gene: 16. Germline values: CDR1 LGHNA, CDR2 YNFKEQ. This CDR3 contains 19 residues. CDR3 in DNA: TGTGCCAGCAGCCCCTACGGAAATAGCGGGGGGGGCGCGGCAGATACGCAGTATTTT. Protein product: CASSPYGNSGGGAADTQYF.

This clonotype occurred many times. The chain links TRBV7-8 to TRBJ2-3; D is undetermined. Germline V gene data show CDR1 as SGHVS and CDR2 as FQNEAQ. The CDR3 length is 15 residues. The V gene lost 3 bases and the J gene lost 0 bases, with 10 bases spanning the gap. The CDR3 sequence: CASSFLGVSTDTQYF. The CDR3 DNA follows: TGTGCCAGCAGCTTCCTGGGCGTCAGCACAGATACGCAGTATTTT.

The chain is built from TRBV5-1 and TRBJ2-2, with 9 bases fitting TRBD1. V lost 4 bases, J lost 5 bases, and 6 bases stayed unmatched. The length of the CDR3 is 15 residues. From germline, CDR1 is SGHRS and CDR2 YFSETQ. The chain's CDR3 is CASSRRQGVTGELFF. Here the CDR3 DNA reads TGCGCCAGCAGCCGAAGACAGGGGGTTACCGGGGAGCTGTTTTTT.

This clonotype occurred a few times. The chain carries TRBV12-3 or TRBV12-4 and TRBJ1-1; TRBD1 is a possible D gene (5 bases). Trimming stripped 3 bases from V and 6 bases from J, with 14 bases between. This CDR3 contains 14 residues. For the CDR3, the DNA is TGTGCCAGCAGTTTCGGCAGGTTGGGACCTGAAGCTTTCTTT. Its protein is CASSFGRLGPEAFF.

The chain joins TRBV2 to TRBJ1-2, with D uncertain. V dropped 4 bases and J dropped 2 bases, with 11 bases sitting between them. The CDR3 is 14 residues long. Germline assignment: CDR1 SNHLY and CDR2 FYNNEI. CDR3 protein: CASSVDIGNYGYTF. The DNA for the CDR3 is TGTGCCAGCAGTGTCGATATTGGGAACTATGGCTACACCTTC.